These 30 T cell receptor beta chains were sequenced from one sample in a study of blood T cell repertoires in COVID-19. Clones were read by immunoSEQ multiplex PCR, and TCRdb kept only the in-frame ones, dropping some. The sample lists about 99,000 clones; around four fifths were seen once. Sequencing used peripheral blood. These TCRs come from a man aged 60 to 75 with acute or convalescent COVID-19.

CDR3 in DNA: TGTGCCAGCAGCTTACTGAGGGATACGCAGTATTTT. Translated, it gives CASSLLRDTQYF. The V gene is TRBV7-2, the J gene TRBJ2-3; D gene unclear. Per the germline V gene, CDR1 is SGHTA and CDR2 is FQGNSA. Trimming took off 2 bases at V and 6 bases at J, with 6 bases between the two ends. CDR3 size: 12 residues. Full variable domain (outside the CDR3, taken from reference TRBV7-2 and TRBJ2-3): GAGVSQSPSNKVTEKGKDVELRCDPISGHTALYWYRQSLGQGLEFLIYFQGNSAPDKSGLPSDRFSAERTGGSVSTLTIQRTQQEDSAVYLCASSLLRDTQYFGPGTRLTVL.

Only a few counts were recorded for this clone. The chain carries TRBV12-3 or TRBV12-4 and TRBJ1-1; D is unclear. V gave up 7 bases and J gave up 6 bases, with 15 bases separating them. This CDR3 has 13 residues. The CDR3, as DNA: TGTGCCAGCACCATTCAATCGGTTTCTGAAGCTTTCTTT. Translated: CASTIQSVSEAFF.

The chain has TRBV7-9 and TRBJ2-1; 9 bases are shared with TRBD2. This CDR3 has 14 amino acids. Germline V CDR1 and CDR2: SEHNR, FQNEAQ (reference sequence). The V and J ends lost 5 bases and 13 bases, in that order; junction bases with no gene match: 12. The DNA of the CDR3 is TGTGCCAGCAGCGCGCAACCGGTTAGCGGGAGCCAGTTCTTC. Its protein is CASSAQPVSGSQFF.

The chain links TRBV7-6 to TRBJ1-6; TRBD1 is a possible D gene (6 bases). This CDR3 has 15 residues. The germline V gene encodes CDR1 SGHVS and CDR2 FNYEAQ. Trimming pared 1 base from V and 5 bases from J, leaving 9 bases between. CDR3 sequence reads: CASSLVAGDNSPLHF. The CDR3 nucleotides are TGTGCCAGCAGCTTAGTGGCAGGGGATAATTCACCCCTCCACTTT.

The CDR3 spells CASSPRQAFIGDTQYF. The CDR3 DNA is TGTGCCAGCAGCCCCAGACAGGCCTTTATCGGAGATACGCAGTATTTT. The rearrangement joins TRBV9 to TRBJ2-3, with D maybe TRBD1 (6 bases). This CDR3 spans 16 amino acids. V lost 4 bases to trimming and J lost 5 bases, with 20 bases between them. Per germline, CDR1 SGDLS and CDR2 YYNGEE.

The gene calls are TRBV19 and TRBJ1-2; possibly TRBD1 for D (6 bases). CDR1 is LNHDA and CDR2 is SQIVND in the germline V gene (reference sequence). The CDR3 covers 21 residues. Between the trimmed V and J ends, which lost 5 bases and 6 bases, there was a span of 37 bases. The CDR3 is CASSRYIDSRTASRLKDGYTF. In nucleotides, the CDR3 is TGTGCCAGTAGTCGATATATCGATTCCAGGACAGCGAGTCGGCTAAAAGATGGCTACACCTTC. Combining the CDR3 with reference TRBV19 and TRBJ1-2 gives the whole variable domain DGGITQSPKYLFRKEGQNVTLSCEQNLNHDAMYWYRQDPGQGLRLIYYSQIVNDFQKGDIAEGYSVSREKKESFPLTVTSAQKNPTAFYLCASSRYIDSRTASRLKDGYTFGSGTRLTVV.

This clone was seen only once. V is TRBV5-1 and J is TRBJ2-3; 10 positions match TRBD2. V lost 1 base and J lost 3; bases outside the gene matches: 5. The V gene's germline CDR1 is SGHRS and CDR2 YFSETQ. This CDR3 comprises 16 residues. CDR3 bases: TGCGCCAGCAGCTTGTTACTAGCGGGAATGACAGATACGCAGTATTTT. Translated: CASSLLLAGMTDTQYF.

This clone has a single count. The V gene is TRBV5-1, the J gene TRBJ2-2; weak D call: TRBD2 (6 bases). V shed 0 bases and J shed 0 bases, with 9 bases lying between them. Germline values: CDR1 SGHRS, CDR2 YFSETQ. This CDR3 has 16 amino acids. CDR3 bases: TGCGCCAGCAGCTTGGGCGGCGGGACGAACACCGGGGAGCTGTTTTTT. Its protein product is CASSLGGGTNTGELFF.

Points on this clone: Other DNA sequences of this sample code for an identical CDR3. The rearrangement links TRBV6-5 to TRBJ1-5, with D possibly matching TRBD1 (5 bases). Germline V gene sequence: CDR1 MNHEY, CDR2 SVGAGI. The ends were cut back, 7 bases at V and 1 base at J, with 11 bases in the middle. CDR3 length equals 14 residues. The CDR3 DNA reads TGTGCCAGCATAGGAGGGGTAAGCAATCAGCCCCAGCATTTT. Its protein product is CASIGGVSNQPQHF.

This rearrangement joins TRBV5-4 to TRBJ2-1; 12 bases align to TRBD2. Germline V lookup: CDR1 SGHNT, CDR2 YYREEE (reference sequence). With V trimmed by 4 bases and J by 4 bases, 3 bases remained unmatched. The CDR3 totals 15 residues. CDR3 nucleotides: TGTGCCAGCAGCACCGGACTAGCGGGGTACAATGAGCAGTTCTTC. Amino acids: CASSTGLAGYNEQFF.

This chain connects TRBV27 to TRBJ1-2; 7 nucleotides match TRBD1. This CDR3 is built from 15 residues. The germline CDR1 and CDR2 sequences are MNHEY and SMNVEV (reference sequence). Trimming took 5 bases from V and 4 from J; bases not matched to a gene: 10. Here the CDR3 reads CASSPTSGQIYGYTF. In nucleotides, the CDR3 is TGTGCCAGCAGTCCCACCTCGGGACAGATCTATGGCTACACCTTC.

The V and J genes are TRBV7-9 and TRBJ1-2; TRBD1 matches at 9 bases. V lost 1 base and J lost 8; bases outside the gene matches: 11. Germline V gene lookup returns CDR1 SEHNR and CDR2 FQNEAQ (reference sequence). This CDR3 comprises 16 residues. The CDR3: CASSLGTGQGSEGYTF. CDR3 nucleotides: TGTGCCAGCAGCTTAGGAACTGGACAGGGGAGCGAGGGCTACACCTTC.

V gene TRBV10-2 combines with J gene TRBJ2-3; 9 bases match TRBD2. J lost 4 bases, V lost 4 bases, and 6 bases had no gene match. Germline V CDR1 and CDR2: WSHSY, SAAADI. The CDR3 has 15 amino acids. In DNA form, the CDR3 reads TGCGCCAGCAGTGGTGGCGGGAGGGCCTCAGATACGCAGTATTTT. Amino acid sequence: CASSGGGRASDTQYF.

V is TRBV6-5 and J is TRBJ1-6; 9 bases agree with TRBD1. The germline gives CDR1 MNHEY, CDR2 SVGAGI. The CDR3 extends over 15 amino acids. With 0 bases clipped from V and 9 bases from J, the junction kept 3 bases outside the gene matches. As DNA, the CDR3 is TGTGCCAGCAGTTACTCTGGGACAGGGATTTCACCCCTCCACTTT. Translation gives CASSYSGTGISPLHF.

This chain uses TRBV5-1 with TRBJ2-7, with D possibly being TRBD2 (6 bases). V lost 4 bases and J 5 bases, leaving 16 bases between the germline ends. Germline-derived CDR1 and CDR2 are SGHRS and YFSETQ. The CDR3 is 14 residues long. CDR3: CASSPGGRENEQYV. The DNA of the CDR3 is TGCGCCAGCAGCCCCGGTGGTCGGGAGAACGAGCAGTACGTC.

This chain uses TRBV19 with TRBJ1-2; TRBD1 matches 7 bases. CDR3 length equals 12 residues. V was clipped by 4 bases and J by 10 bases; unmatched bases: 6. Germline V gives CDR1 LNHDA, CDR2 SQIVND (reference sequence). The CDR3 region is CASSTRQGPYTF. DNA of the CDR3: TGTGCCAGTAGTACCCGACAGGGCCCCTACACCTTC.

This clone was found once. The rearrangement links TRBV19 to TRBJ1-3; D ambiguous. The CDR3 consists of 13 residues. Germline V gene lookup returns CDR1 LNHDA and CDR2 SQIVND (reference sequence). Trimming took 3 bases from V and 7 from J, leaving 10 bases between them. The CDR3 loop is CASSINGENTIYF. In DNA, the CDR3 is TGTGCCAGTAGTATCAACGGAGAGAACACCATATATTTT.

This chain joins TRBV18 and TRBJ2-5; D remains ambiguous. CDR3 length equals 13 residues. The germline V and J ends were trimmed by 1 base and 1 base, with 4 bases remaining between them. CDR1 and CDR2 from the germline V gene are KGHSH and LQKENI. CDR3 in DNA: TGTGCCAGCTCACCACGGCTCCAAGAGACCCAGTACTTC. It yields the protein CASSPRLQETQYF.

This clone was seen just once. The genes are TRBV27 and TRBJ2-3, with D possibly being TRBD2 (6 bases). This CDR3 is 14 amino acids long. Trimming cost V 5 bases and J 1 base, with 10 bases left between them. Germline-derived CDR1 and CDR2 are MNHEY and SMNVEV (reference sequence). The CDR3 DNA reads TGTGCCAGCAGTAAATTAGCGGGCACAGATACGCAGTATTTT. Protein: CASSKLAGTDTQYF.

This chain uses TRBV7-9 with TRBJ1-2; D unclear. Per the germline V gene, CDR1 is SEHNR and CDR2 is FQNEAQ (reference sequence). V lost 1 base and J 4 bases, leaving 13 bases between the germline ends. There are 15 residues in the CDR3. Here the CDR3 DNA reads TGTGCCAGCAGCTTAGGTTACTCGGAGATCTATGGCTACACCTTC. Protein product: CASSLGYSEIYGYTF.

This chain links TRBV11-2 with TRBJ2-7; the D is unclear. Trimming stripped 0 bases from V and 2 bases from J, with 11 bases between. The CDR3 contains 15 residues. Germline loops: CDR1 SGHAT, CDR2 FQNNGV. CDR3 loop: CASSLDSHLAYEQYF. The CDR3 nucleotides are TGTGCCAGCAGCTTAGATTCTCACTTAGCCTACGAGCAGTACTTC.

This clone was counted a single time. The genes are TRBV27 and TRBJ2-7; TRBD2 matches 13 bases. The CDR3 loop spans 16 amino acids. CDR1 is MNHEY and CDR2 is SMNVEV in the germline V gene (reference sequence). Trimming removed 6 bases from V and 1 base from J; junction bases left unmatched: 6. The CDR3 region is CASRRGLAGESYEQYF. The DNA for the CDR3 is TGTGCCAGCAGACGCGGACTAGCGGGAGAATCCTACGAGCAGTACTTC.

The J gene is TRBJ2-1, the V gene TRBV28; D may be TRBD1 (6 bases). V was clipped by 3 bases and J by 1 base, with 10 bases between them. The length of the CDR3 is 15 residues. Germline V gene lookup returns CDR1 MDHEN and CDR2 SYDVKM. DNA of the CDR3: TGTGCCAGCAGTTTCCGCAGGGGTTCCTACAATGAGCAGTTCTTC. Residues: CASSFRRGSYNEQFF.

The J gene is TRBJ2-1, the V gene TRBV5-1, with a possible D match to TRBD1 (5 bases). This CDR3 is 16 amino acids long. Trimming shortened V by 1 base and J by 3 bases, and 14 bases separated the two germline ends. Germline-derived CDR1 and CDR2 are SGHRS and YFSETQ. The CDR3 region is CASSLIGANLYNEQFF. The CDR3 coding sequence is TGCGCCAGCAGCTTGATAGGGGCGAACCTCTACAATGAGCAGTTCTTC. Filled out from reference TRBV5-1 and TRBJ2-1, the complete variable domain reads KAGVTQTPRYLIKTRGQQVTLSCSPISGHRSVSWYQQTPGQGLQFLFEYFSETQRNKGNFPGRFSGRQFSNSRSEMNVSTLELGDSALYLCASSLIGANLYNEQFFGPGTRLTVL.

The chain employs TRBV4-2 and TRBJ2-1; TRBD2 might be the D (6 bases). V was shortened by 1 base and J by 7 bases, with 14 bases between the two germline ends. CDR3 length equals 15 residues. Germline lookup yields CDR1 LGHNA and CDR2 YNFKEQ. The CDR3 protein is CASSQASPGVNEQFF. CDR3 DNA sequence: TGTGCCAGCAGCCAAGCTTCCCCGGGGGTAAATGAGCAGTTCTTC.

For the CDR3, the DNA is TGTGCCAGCAGGTTGAGGGGGCGGACTTATGGCTACACCTTC. Protein product: CASRLRGRTYGYTF. The genes are TRBV5-6 and TRBJ1-2, with 7 bases aligning to TRBD1. J gave up 5 bases and V 5 bases, and 9 bases lay outside the gene matches. The CDR3 is 14 residues long. Germline CDR1 reads SGHDT; CDR2 reads YYEEEE.

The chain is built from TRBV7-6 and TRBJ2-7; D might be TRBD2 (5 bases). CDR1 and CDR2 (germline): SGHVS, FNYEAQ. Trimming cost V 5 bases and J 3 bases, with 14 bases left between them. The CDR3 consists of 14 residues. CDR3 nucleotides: TGTGCCAGCAGCCTCGGACTGGGCCTCTACGAGCAGTACTTC. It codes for CASSLGLGLYEQYF.

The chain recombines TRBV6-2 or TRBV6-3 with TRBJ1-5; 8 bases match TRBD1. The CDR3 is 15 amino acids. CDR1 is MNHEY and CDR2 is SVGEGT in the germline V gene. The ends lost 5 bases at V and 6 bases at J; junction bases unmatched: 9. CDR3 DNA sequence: TGTGCCAGCAGTCGACGACAGGGGCCGGTTCAGCCCCAGCATTTT. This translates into CASSRRQGPVQPQHF.

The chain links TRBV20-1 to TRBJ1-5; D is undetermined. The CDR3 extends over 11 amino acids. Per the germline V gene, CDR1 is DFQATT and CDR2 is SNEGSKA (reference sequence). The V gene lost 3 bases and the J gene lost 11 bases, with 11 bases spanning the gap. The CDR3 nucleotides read TGCAGTGCTAGTTTTGGTCGGTCCCAGCATTTT. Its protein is CSASFGRSQHF.

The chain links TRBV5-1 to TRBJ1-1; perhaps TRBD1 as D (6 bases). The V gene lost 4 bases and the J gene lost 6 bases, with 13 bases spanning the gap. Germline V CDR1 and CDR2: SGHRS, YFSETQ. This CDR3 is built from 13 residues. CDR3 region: CASSPGTPAEAFF. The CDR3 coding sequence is TGCGCCAGCAGCCCGGGGACACCCGCTGAAGCTTTCTTT.